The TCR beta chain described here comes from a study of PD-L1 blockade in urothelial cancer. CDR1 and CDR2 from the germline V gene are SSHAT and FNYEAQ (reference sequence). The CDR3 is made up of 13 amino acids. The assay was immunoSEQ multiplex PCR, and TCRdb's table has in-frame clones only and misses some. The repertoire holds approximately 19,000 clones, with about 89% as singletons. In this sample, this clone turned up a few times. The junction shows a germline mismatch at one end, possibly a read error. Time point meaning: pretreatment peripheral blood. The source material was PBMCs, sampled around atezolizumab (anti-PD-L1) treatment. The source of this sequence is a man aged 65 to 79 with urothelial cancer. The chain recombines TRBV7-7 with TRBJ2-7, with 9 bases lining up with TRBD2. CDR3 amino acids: CASSPSETSGRSF. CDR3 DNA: TGTGCCAGCAGCCCGAGCGAGACTAGCGGTAGGTCCTTC.